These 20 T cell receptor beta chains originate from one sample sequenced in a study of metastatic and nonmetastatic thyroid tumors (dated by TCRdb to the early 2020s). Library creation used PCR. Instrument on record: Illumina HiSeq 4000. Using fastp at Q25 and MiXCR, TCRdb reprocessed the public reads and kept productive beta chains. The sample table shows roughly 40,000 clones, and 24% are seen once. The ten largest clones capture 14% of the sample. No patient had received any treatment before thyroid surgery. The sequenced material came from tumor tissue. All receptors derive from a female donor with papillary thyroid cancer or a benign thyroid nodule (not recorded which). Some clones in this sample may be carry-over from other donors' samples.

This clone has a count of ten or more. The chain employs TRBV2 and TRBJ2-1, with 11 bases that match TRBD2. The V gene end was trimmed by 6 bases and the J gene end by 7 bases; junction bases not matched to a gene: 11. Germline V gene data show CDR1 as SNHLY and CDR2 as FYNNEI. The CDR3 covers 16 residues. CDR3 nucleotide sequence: TGTGCCAGCAGCGAAAAGGGGTTAGCGGGAGGGAATGAGCAGTTCTTC. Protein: CASSEKGLAGGNEQFF.

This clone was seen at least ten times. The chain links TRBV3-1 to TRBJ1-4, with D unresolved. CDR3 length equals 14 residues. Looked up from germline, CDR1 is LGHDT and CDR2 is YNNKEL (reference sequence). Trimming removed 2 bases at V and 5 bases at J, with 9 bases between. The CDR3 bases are TGTGCCAGCAGCCAATCCGACGGAAATGAAAAACTGTTTTTT. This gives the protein CASSQSDGNEKLFF.

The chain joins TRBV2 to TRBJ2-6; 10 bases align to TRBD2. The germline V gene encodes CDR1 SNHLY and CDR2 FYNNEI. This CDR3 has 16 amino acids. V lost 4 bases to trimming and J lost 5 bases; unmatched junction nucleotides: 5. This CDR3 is CASSGAGGSWANVLTF. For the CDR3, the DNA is TGTGCCAGCAGTGGAGCGGGGGGGAGCTGGGCCAACGTCCTGACTTTC. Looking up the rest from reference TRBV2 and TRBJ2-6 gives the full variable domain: EPEVTQTPSHQVTQMGQEVILRCVPISNHLYFYWYRQILGQKVEFLVSFYNNEISEKSEIFDDQFSVERPDGSNFTLKIRSTKLEDSAMYFCASSGAGGSWANVLTFGAGSRLTVL.

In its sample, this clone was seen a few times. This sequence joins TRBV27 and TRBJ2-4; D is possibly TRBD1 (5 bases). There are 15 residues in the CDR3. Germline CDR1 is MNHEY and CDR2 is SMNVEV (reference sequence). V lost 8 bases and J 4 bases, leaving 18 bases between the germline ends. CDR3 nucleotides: TGTGCCAGCTCCTCCCAGGGTGGGCCGAAAAACATTCAGTACTTC. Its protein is CASSSQGGPKNIQYF.

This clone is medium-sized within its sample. The CDR3 sequence: CASSVGQSSYEQYF. The CDR3 DNA follows: TGTGCCAGCAGTGTGGGACAAAGCTCCTACGAGCAGTACTTC. V gene TRBV6-1 combines with J gene TRBJ2-7, with D perhaps TRBD1 (6 bases). The ends were cut back, 4 bases at V and 0 bases at J, with 10 bases in the middle. Germline CDR1 MNHNS, CDR2 SASEGT. The CDR3 sequence is 14 residues long.

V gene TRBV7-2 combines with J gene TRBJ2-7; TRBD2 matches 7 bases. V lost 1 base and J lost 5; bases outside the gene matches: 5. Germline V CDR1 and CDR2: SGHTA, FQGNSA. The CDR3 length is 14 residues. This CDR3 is CASSLVGAGDEQYF. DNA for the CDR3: TGTGCCAGCAGCTTAGTGGGCGCGGGAGACGAGCAGTACTTC.

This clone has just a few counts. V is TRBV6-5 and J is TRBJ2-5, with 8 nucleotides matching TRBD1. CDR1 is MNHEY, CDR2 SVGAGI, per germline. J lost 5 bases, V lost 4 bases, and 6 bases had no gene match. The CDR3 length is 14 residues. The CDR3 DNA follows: TGTGCCAGCAGTTCCGGCACAGGGGGGGAGACCCAGTACTTC. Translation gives CASSSGTGGETQYF.

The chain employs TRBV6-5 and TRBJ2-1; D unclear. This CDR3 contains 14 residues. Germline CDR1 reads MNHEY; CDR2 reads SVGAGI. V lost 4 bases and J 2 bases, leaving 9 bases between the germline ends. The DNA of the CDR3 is TGTGCCAGCAGTTTTCGGCCACCCTACAATGAGCAGTTCTTC. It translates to CASSFRPPYNEQFF.

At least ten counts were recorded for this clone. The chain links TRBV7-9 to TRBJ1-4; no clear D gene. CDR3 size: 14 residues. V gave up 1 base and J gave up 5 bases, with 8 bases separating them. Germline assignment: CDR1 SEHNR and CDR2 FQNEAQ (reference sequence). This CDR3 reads CASSLGLGNEKLFF. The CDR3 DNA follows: TGTGCCAGCAGCTTAGGACTGGGGAATGAAAAACTGTTTTTT.

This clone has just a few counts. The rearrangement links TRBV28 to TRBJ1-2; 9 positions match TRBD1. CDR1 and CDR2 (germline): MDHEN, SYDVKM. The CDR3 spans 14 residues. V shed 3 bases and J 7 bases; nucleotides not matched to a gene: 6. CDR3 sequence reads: CASSLGGTGFGYTF. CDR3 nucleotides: TGTGCCAGCAGTTTGGGAGGGACAGGGTTTGGCTACACCTTC.

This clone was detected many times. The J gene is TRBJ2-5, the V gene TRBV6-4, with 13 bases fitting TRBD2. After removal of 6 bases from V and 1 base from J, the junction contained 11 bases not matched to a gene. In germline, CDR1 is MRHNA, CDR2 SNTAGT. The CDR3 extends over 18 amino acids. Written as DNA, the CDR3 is TGTGCCAGCAGGCCTCGGACTAGCGGGAGTGGAGGCCAAGAGACCCAGTACTTC. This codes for CASRPRTSGSGGQETQYF.

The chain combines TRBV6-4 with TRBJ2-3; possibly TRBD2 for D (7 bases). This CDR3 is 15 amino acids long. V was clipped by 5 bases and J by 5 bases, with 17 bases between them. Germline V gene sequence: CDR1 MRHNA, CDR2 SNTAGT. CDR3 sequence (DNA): TGTGCCAGCAGTTTAGGGGGAGGGCCGGGAGATACGCAGTATTTT. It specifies CASSLGGGPGDTQYF.

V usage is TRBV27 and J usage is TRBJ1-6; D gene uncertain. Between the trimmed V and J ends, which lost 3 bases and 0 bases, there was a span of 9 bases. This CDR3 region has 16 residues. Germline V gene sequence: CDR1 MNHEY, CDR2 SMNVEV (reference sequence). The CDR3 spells CASSLGWSSYNSPLHF. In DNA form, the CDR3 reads TGTGCCAGCAGTTTGGGGTGGAGCTCCTATAATTCACCCCTCCACTTT.

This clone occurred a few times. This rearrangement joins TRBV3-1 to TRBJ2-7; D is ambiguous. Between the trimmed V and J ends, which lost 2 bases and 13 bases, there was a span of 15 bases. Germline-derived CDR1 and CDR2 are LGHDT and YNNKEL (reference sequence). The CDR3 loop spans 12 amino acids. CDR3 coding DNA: TGTGCCAGCAGCCAACCAGATGGGTACAGATACTTC. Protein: CASSQPDGYRYF.

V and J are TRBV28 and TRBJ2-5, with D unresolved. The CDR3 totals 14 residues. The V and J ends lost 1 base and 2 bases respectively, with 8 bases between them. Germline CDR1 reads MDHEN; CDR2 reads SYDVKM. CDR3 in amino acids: CASSLSQIQETQYF. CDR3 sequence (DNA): TGTGCCAGCAGTTTATCCCAGATACAAGAGACCCAGTACTTC.

The CDR3 coding sequence is TGTGCCACCAGTGATACCGGGACCAGCGTCGATACCCAGTACTTC. Protein: CATSDTGTSVDTQYF. The chain uses TRBV24-1 and TRBJ2-5; D tentatively fits TRBD1 or TRBD2 (5 bases each). The V and J ends lost 3 bases and 8 bases respectively, with 18 bases between them. The germline CDR1 and CDR2 sequences are KGHDR and SFDVKD. The CDR3 length is 15 residues.

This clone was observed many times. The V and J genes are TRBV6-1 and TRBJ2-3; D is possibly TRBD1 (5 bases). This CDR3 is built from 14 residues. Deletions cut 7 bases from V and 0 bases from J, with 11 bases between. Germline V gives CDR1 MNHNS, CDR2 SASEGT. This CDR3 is CASTDSYSTDTQYF. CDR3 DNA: TGTGCCAGCACCGACAGCTATAGCACAGATACGCAGTATTTT.

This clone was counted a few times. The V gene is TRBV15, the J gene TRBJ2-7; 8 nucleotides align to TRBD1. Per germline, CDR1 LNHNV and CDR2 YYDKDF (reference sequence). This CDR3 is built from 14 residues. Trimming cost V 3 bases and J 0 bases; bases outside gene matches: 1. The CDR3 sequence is CATSRDRASYEQYF. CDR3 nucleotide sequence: TGTGCCACCAGCAGGGACAGGGCCTCCTACGAGCAGTACTTC.

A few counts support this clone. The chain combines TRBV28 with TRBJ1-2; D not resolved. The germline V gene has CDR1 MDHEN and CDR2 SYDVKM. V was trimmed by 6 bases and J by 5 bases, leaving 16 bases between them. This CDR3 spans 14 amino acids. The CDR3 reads CASRQTVVCYGYTF. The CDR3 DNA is TGTGCCAGCAGGCAGACGGTCGTGTGTTATGGCTACACCTTC.

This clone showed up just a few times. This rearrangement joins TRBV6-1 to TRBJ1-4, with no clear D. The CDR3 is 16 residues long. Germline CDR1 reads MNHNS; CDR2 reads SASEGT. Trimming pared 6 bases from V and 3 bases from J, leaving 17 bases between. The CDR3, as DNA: TGTGCCAGCAGGAGATCGTCGGGTGGTTCTAATGAAAAACTGTTTTTT. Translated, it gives CASRRSSGGSNEKLFF.